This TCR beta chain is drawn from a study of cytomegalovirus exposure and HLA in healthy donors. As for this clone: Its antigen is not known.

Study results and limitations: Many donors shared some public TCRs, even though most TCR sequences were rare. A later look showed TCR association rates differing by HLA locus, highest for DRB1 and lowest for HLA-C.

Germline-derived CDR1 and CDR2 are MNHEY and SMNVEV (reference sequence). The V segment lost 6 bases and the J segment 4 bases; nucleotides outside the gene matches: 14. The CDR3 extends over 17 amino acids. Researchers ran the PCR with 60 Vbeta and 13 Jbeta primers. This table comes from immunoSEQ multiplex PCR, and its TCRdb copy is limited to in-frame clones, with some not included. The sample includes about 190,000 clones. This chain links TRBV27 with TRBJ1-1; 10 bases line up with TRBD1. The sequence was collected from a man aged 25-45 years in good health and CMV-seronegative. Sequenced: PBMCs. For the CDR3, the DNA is TGTGCCAGCAGAAAGCCGACAGGGGGCGGAAGCGGCACTGAAGCTTTCTTT. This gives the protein CASRKPTGGGSGTEAFF.